One sample yielded the 17 T cell receptor beta chains listed below, sequenced in a study of T-cell reconstitution after alpha-beta-depleted transplantation in children. The authors prepared the TCRbeta library with unique molecular identifiers. TCRdb processed the PCR reads anew with MiXCR; each CDR3 protein has one entry. The repertoire includes fewer than 130,000 distinct CDR3 sequences, 9% to 12% of them detected once, and 8% to 9.5% sits in the top ten. The sequenced sample was PBMCs from the stem cell graft donor, obtained from the stem cell graft. The receptors stem from a human donor who donated a stem cell graft to a child with acute lymphoblastic leukemia.

This clonotype came up many times. The CDR3 bases are TGTGCCAGCAGCCAAAGGGGGTGGGGCTACAATGAGCAGTTCTTC. It specifies CASSQRGWGYNEQFF. V and J are TRBV7-2 and TRBJ2-1, with a tentative D call TRBD1 (6 bases). This CDR3 contains 15 residues. Germline V lookup: CDR1 SGHTA, CDR2 FQGNSA. The V end was cut by 5 bases, the J end by 3 bases, with 14 bases between.

This clonotype was counted at least ten times. The gene calls are TRBV5-1 and TRBJ1-1; the D gene is possibly TRBD1 (6 bases). The CDR3 covers 15 residues. The V gene lost 3 bases and the J gene lost 2 bases, with 14 bases spanning the gap. Germline V CDR1 and CDR2: SGHRS, YFSETQ. For the CDR3, the DNA is TGCGCCAGCAGCTCTACAGGGCAGGGAAACACTGAAGCTTTCTTT. This sequence encodes CASSSTGQGNTEAFF.

This clonotype was observed at least ten times. The rearrangement uses TRBV5-5 and TRBJ2-2, with D perhaps matching TRBD1 (6 bases). Germline V gene lookup returns CDR1 SGHKS and CDR2 YYEKEE (reference sequence). The CDR3 contains 15 residues. V lost 2 bases and J lost 1, with 9 bases in between. The CDR3 DNA reads as TGTGCCAGCAGCTTTGGACAGCTGAACACCGGGGAGCTGTTTTTT. This sequence encodes CASSFGQLNTGELFF.

This clonotype was recorded many times. CDR3 residues: CASSLASGNQPQHF. CDR3 in DNA: TGCGCCAGCAGCTTGGCCTCAGGCAATCAGCCCCAGCATTTT. The V gene is TRBV5-1, the J gene TRBJ1-5; D gene ambiguous. V lost 0 bases and J 2 bases, leaving 6 bases between the germline ends. There are 14 residues in the CDR3. Germline lookup yields CDR1 SGHRS and CDR2 YFSETQ.

This clonotype was recorded at least ten times. V is TRBV12-3 or TRBV12-4 and J is TRBJ2-3, with TRBD2 as a possible D gene (5 bases). This CDR3 is built from 14 residues. The ends were cut back, 6 bases at V and 0 bases at J, with 10 bases in the middle. The CDR3 protein is CASRYEGSTDTQYF. In DNA, the CDR3 is TGTGCCAGCAGGTATGAGGGTAGCACAGATACGCAGTATTTT.

This clonotype was seen more than once but under ten times. The genes are TRBV20-1 and TRBJ1-1; 7 nucleotides line up with TRBD1. Trimming at V came to 6 bases and at J to 6 bases, leaving 25 bases not matched to a gene. The V gene's germline CDR1 is DFQATT and CDR2 SNEGSKA (reference sequence). The CDR3 runs to 18 residues. This chain's CDR3 is CSARGLTGTDPGGPEAFF. The CDR3 region has the DNA TGCAGTGCCCGGGGCCTGACCGGGACAGACCCCGGGGGGCCTGAAGCTTTCTTT.

This clonotype was recorded many times. J is TRBJ2-1 and V is TRBV29-1; D possibly uses TRBD1 or TRBD2 (5 bases each). Trimming removed 4 bases from V and 1 base from J, with 14 bases in between. The CDR3 is 15 residues long. Germline CDR1 and CDR2: SQVTM and ANQGSEA. The CDR3 is CSVGDQGRSYNEQFF. The CDR3 DNA follows: TGCAGCGTTGGGGACCAGGGTCGGTCCTACAATGAGCAGTTCTTC.

Ten or more counts support this clonotype. CDR3 DNA: TGCGCCAGCAGCCAAGTCCGCGGGAGCGGAGCAGATACGCAGTATTTT. Its protein is CASSQVRGSGADTQYF. This sequence joins TRBV4-1 and TRBJ2-3, with 7 bases identical to TRBD2. The CDR3 totals 16 residues. Germline CDR1 is MGHRA and CDR2 is YSYEKL. V lost 1 base, J lost 4 bases, and 8 bases stayed unmatched.

This clonotype has a count of ten or more. This sequence joins TRBV20-1 and TRBJ2-5, with TRBD1 identical over 8 bases. Per germline, CDR1 DFQATT and CDR2 SNEGSKA (reference sequence). The J segment lost 3 bases and the V segment lost 6 bases, leaving 6 bases of the junction unmatched. There are 13 residues in the CDR3. DNA for the CDR3: TGCAGTGCCCAACGGACAGGGAAAGAGACCCAGTACTTC. This translates into CSAQRTGKETQYF.

This clonotype was picked up many times. The chain carries TRBV11-1 and TRBJ1-5; 7 nucleotides agree with TRBD1. With V trimmed by 5 bases and J by 0 bases, 16 bases remained unmatched. The CDR3 has 19 residues. Germline V gene data show CDR1 as SGHAT and CDR2 as FQDESV (reference sequence). The CDR3 spells CASSITGTAGPYSNQPQHF. As DNA, the CDR3 is TGTGCCAGCAGCATCACCGGGACAGCGGGCCCCTATAGCAATCAGCCCCAGCATTTT.

This clonotype was picked up many times. The chain's CDR3 is CASRRDVQETQYF. The CDR3 DNA reads as TGTGCCAGCAGGCGCGACGTACAAGAGACCCAGTACTTC. The chain uses TRBV6-1 and TRBJ2-5; no clear D. V dropped 6 bases and J dropped 2 bases, with 10 bases sitting between them. The CDR3 length is 13 residues. Germline V lookup: CDR1 MNHNS, CDR2 SASEGT.

This clonotype was detected ten times or more. The J gene is TRBJ2-6, the V gene TRBV19, with 12 bases matching TRBD1. This CDR3 has 14 amino acids. V gave up 4 bases and J gave up 12 bases; unmatched junction bases: 4. The germline CDR1 and CDR2 sequences are LNHDA and SQIVND (reference sequence). This CDR3 is CASSTRDRGRVLTF. The CDR3 nucleotides are TGTGCCAGTAGTACCCGGGACAGGGGGCGCGTCCTGACTTTC. The full variable domain, with the rest looked up from reference TRBV19 and TRBJ2-6, is DGGITQSPKYLFRKEGQNVTLSCEQNLNHDAMYWYRQDPGQGLRLIYYSQIVNDFQKGDIAEGYSVSREKKESFPLTVTSAQKNPTAFYLCASSTRDRGRVLTFGAGSRLTVL.

This clonotype was seen ten or more times. The genes are TRBV14 and TRBJ2-1; D gene ambiguous. V lost 8 bases and J lost 8, with 22 bases in between. This CDR3 has 15 amino acids. Per the germline V gene, CDR1 is SGHDN and CDR2 is FVKESK. The CDR3 sequence: CASGPGRPREDEQFF. For the CDR3, the DNA is TGTGCCAGCGGTCCAGGCAGGCCCAGAGAGGATGAGCAGTTCTTC.

This clonotype was recorded many times. The V and J genes are TRBV7-8 and TRBJ1-4; 8 bases fit TRBD1. Germline-derived CDR1 and CDR2 are SGHVS and FQNEAQ. The CDR3 is 17 residues long. The V segment lost 3 bases and the J segment 2 bases; nucleotides outside the gene matches: 8. The CDR3 bases are TGTGCCAGCAGCTTCCGGACAGGGAGGGCGACTAATGAAAAACTGTTTTTT. Translated: CASSFRTGRATNEKLFF.

This clonotype was seen at least ten times. The chain uses TRBV5-1 and TRBJ2-5; perhaps D is TRBD1 or TRBD2 (5 bases each). Germline CDR1 and CDR2: SGHRS and YFSETQ. With 4 bases removed from V and 5 bases from J, the gap between germline ends came to 21 bases. This CDR3 region has 16 residues. The CDR3 DNA reads TGCGCCAGCAGCACAACACACCCCGGGACGGGTGAGACCCAGTACTTC. This gives the protein CASSTTHPGTGETQYF.

This clonotype came up a few times. This chain joins TRBV7-9 and TRBJ2-1; possible D gene TRBD2, 5 bases. Germline V lookup: CDR1 SEHNR, CDR2 FQNEAQ (reference sequence). This CDR3 spans 16 amino acids. Trimming pared 0 bases from V and 1 base from J, leaving 10 bases between. CDR3 residues: CASSLALGASYNEQFF. In DNA, the CDR3 is TGTGCCAGCAGCTTAGCGCTGGGAGCTTCCTACAATGAGCAGTTCTTC.

With regard to this clonotype: A much larger clone differs by one base, so this may be a read error. V is TRBV7-2 and J is TRBJ2-5; 8 nucleotides match TRBD2. CDR1 is SGHTA and CDR2 is FQGNSA in the germline V gene. The CDR3 has 15 amino acids. CDR3 bases: TGTGCCAGCACCCGTCCGGGAGGGCGCGGTGAGAGCCAGTACTTC. Translation gives CASTRPGGRGESQYF.